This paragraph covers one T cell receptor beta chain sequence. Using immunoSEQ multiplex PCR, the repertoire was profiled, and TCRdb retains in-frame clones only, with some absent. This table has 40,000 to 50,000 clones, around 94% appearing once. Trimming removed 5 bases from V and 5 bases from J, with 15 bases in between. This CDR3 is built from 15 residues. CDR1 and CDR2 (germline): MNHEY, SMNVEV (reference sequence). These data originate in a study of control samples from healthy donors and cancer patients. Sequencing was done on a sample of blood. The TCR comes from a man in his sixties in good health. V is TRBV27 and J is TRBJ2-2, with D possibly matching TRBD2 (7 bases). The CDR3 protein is CASSARTRGTGELFF. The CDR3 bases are TGTGCCAGCAGTGCGAGGACTAGGGGGACCGGGGAGCTGTTTTTT.